Shown below are 18 T cell receptor beta chains from a single sample sequenced in a study of OX40 agonist ivuxolimab in advanced cancers. Profiling relied on immunoSEQ multiplex PCR, and the TCRdb table lists in-frame clones only, not all of them. Seen here are 70,000 or so clones, 91% observed once, and the top ten hold just under 0.3%. This sample comprised CD4+ or CD8+ T cells sorted from blood, obtained in a trial of the OX40 agonist ivuxolimab. These TCRs come from an adult with an advanced solid tumor such as melanoma, head and neck, liver or kidney cancer.

The J gene is TRBJ1-1, the V gene TRBV18; 7 positions agree with TRBD1. Germline-derived CDR1 and CDR2 are KGHSH and LQKENI. The junction had 11 bases not matched to a gene; V was cut back by 1 base and J by 0 bases. The CDR3 has 18 residues. The DNA for the CDR3 is TGTGCCAGCTCACCACGCTCTACGAGGGGGCTAATGAACACTGAAGCTTTCTTT. This codes for CASSPRSTRGLMNTEAFF. Full variable domain (missing parts from reference TRBV18 and TRBJ1-1): NAGVMQNPRHLVRRRGQEARLRCSPMKGHSHVYWYRQLPEEGLKFMVYLQKENIIDESGMPKERFSAEFPKEGPSILRIQQVVRGDSAAYFCASSPRSTRGLMNTEAFFGQGTRLTVV.

The chain is built from TRBV4-1 and TRBJ1-5; D call uncertain. Trimming pared 4 bases from V and 3 bases from J, leaving 10 bases between. This CDR3 spans 14 amino acids. The germline V gene has CDR1 MGHRA and CDR2 YSYEKL. The CDR3 DNA sequence: TGCGCCAGCAGCCCAGACACTCTCAATCAGCCCCAGCATTTT. Residues: CASSPDTLNQPQHF.

The chain links TRBV15 to TRBJ2-7; 10 positions agree with TRBD2. Germline loops: CDR1 LNHNV, CDR2 YYDKDF (reference sequence). This CDR3 contains 13 residues. The trim removed 4 bases at V and 5 bases at J, leaving 2 bases unmatched. The chain's CDR3 is CATSIAGGDEQYF. In nucleotides, the CDR3 is TGTGCCACCAGCATAGCGGGAGGCGACGAGCAGTACTTC.

The chain employs TRBV12-5 and TRBJ1-4; 11 bases line up with TRBD1. The CDR3 consists of 15 residues. Germline lookup yields CDR1 LGHNT and CDR2 FRNRAP. Unmatched junction bases numbered 7, after V lost 6 bases and J lost 7 bases. This CDR3 is CASGPGQGAREKLFF. In DNA, the CDR3 is TGTGCTAGTGGCCCCGGACAGGGGGCGCGTGAAAAACTGTTTTTT. Complete variable domain (other parts from reference TRBV12-5 and TRBJ1-4): DARVTQTPRHKVTEMGQEVTMRCQPILGHNTVFWYRQTMMQGLELLAYFRNRAPLDDSGMPKDRFSAEMPDATLATLKIQPSEPRDSAVYFCASGPGQGAREKLFFGSGTQLSVL.

The V call is TRBV4-1, the J call TRBJ2-1, with TRBD2 matching over 12 bases. Germline V gives CDR1 MGHRA, CDR2 YSYEKL. V trimming: 7 bases; J trimming: 1 base; junction bases outside the gene matches: 5. CDR3 length: 16 residues. CDR3 loop: CASKRLAGESYNEQFF. The CDR3 DNA is TGCGCCAGCAAGAGACTAGCGGGAGAATCCTACAATGAGCAGTTCTTC.

The chain joins TRBV5-6 to TRBJ2-7, with D possibly called TRBD1 or TRBD2 (5 bases each). Germline V gene sequence: CDR1 SGHDT, CDR2 YYEEEE. The CDR3 consists of 14 residues. The germline V and J ends were trimmed by 4 bases and 6 bases, with 17 bases remaining between them. CDR3 DNA sequence: TGTGCCAGCAGCGCCCGGGACGTAGAAAGCGAGCAGTACTTC. This codes for CASSARDVESEQYF.

In nucleotides, the CDR3 is TGTGCCAGTAGTGACAGGGGTCGGCAGCCCCAGCATTTT. It codes for CASSDRGRQPQHF. The chain combines TRBV19 with TRBJ1-5; 8 bases agree with TRBD1. Germline V gene lookup returns CDR1 LNHDA and CDR2 SQIVND (reference sequence). V was pared by 5 bases and J by 7 bases, with 4 bases of the junction left unmatched. The CDR3 totals 13 residues. Variable domain in full (rest from reference TRBV19 and TRBJ1-5): DGGITQSPKYLFRKEGQNVTLSCEQNLNHDAMYWYRQDPGQGLRLIYYSQIVNDFQKGDIAEGYSVSREKKESFPLTVTSAQKNPTAFYLCASSDRGRQPQHFGDGTRLSIL.

The chain combines TRBV12-5 with TRBJ1-1; D uncertain. Per the germline V gene, CDR1 is LGHNT and CDR2 is FRNRAP. The length of the CDR3 is 16 residues. V shed 7 bases and J shed 5 bases, with 23 bases lying between them. The CDR3 DNA is TGTGCTAGTGTTTCCCTTGGGAGGCCGGGTTGGACTGAAGCTTTCTTT. Its translation is CASVSLGRPGWTEAFF.

In its sample, this clone was seen a few times. The gene calls are TRBV5-1 and TRBJ1-5, with 8 bases matching TRBD1. The length of the CDR3 is 14 residues. Germline loops: CDR1 SGHRS, CDR2 YFSETQ. V dropped 0 bases and J dropped 6; count of bases not matched to a gene: 2. For the CDR3, the DNA is TGCGCCAGCAGCTTGGCCCAGGGGGCTCAGCCCCAGCATTTT. Its protein product is CASSLAQGAQPQHF.

This clone came up once. The chain carries TRBV11-2 and TRBJ2-7, with 12 positions matching TRBD2. The CDR3 is 15 amino acids. CDR1 and CDR2 from the germline V gene are SGHAT and FQNNGV. Germline trimming cut 5 bases from V and 0 bases from J; bases unmatched to any gene: 2. The CDR3 reads CASSLAGGYSYEQYF. The CDR3, as DNA: TGTGCCAGCAGCCTAGCGGGAGGGTACTCCTACGAGCAGTACTTC.

This CDR3 reads CASIGTKEKLFF. The DNA of the CDR3 is TGTGCCAGCATAGGGACAAAGGAAAAACTGTTTTTT. The rearrangement joins TRBV6-1 to TRBJ1-4, with D possibly being TRBD1 (6 bases). Germline CDR1 and CDR2: MNHNS and SASEGT. The CDR3 loop spans 12 amino acids. The ends were cut back, 7 bases at V and 8 bases at J, with 11 bases in the middle.

The V call is TRBV5-1, the J call TRBJ1-1; tentatively, D is TRBD1 (6 bases). The V end lost 2 bases, the J end lost 7 bases, and 12 bases lay between the germline ends. The CDR3 runs 13 residues. CDR1 is SGHRS, CDR2 YFSETQ, per germline. This CDR3 is CASSFARGGEAFF. The CDR3 bases are TGCGCCAGCAGCTTCGCCAGGGGAGGTGAAGCTTTCTTT.

The J gene is TRBJ2-5, the V gene TRBV28; D gene uncertain. The length of the CDR3 is 12 residues. V was shortened by 7 bases and J by 2 bases, with 8 bases between the two germline ends. The germline gives CDR1 MDHEN, CDR2 SYDVKM. CDR3 region: CASTQVQETQYF. For the CDR3, the DNA is TGTGCCAGCACCCAGGTTCAAGAGACCCAGTACTTC.

This chain links TRBV2 with TRBJ2-3, with TRBD2 as a possible D gene (5 bases). V was cut by 3 bases and J by 6 bases, with 16 bases left in between. The CDR3 contains 15 residues. Germline V gene data show CDR1 as SNHLY and CDR2 as FYNNEI. CDR3 protein: CASSDFAGGLDTQYF. The CDR3 DNA reads TGTGCCAGCAGTGATTTCGCGGGTGGCCTCGATACGCAGTATTTT.

The genes are TRBV11-2 and TRBJ2-2, with 8 bases lining up with TRBD2. V shed 1 base and J 3 bases; nucleotides not matched to a gene: 1. Germline V CDR1 and CDR2: SGHAT, FQNNGV. The CDR3 spans 15 residues. The CDR3: CASSLALADTGELFF. The CDR3 nucleotides are TGTGCCAGCAGCTTAGCACTAGCGGACACCGGGGAGCTGTTTTTT.

A few counts support this clone. The rearrangement links TRBV11-2 to TRBJ2-1, with TRBD2 identical over 8 bases. The V gene end was trimmed by 5 bases and the J gene end by 5 bases; junction bases not matched to a gene: 14. The V gene's germline CDR1 is SGHAT and CDR2 FQNNGV. CDR3 length: 17 residues. This CDR3 reads CASSHGLALFQNNEQFF. The CDR3 DNA reads TGTGCCAGCAGCCATGGACTAGCTCTTTTCCAGAACAATGAGCAGTTCTTC.

The chain's CDR3 is CAWRGTSGSLESPNEQFF. The CDR3 DNA reads as TGTGCCTGGAGGGGGACTAGCGGGAGTCTAGAAAGTCCGAATGAGCAGTTCTTC. The rearrangement joins TRBV30 to TRBJ2-1; 14 bases are shared with TRBD2. CDR1 and CDR2 (germline): GTSNPN, SVGIG (reference sequence). V trimming: 3 bases; J trimming: 7 bases; junction bases outside the gene matches: 14. This CDR3 contains 18 residues. The full variable domain, completed using reference TRBV30 and TRBJ2-1, is SQTIHQWPATLVQPVGSPLSLECTVEGTSNPNLYWYRQAAGRGLQLLFYSVGIGQISSEVPQNLSASRPQDRQFILSSKKLLLSDSGFYLCAWRGTSGSLESPNEQFFGPGTRLTVL.

The V and J genes are TRBV28 and TRBJ2-3; 14 bases match TRBD2. Losses at the gene ends were 7 bases for V and 1 base for J; bases not matched to a gene: 10. This CDR3 spans 18 amino acids. Germline V CDR1 and CDR2: MDHEN, SYDVKM. Written as DNA, the CDR3 is TGTGCCAGCATTCCACCGGGACTAGCGGGAGTCGGCACAGATACGCAGTATTTT. It translates to CASIPPGLAGVGTDTQYF.